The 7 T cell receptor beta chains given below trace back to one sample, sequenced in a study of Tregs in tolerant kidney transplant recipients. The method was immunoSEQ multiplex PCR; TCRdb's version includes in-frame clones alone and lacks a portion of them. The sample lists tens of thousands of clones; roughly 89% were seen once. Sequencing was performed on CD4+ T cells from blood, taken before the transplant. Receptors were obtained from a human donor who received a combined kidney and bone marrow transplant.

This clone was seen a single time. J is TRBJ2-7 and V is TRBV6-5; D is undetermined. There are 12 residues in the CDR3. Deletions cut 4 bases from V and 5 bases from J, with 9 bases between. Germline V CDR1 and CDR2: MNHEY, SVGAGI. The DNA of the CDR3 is TGTGCCAGCAGTTCTAAGTCAAACGAGCAGTACTTC. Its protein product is CASSSKSNEQYF.

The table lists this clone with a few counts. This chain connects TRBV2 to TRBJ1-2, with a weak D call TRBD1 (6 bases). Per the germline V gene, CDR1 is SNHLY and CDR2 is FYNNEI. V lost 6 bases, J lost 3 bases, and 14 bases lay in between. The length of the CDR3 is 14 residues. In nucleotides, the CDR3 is TGTGCCAGCAGCGAAAGGGGGTTGTACTATGGCTACACCTTC. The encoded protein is CASSERGLYYGYTF.

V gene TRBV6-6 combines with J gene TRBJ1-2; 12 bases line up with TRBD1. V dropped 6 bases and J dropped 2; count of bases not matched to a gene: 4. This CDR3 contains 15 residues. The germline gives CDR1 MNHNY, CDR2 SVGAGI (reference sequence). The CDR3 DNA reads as TGTGCCAGCAGACTCGGGACAGGGGGCAACTATGGCTACACCTTC. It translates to CASRLGTGGNYGYTF.

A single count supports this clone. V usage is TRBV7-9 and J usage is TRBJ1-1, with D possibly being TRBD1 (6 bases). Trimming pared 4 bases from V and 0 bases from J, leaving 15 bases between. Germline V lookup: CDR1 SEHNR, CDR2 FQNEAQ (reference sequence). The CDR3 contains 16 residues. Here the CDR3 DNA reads TGTGCCAGCAGCTCGGGACATAACTCTATGAACACTGAAGCTTTCTTT. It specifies CASSSGHNSMNTEAFF.

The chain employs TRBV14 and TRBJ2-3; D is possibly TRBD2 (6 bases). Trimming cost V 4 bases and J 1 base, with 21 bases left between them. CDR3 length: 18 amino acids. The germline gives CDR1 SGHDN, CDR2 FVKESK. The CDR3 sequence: CASSLQDTSWWGTDTQYF. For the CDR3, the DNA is TGTGCCAGCAGCCTTCAAGATACTAGCTGGTGGGGCACAGATACGCAGTATTTT. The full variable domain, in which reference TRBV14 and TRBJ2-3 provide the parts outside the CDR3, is EAGVTQFPSHSVIEKGQTVTLRCDPISGHDNLYWYRRVMGKEIKFLLHFVKESKQDESGMPNNRFLAERTGGTYSTLKVQPAELEDSGVYFCASSLQDTSWWGTDTQYFGPGTRLTVL.

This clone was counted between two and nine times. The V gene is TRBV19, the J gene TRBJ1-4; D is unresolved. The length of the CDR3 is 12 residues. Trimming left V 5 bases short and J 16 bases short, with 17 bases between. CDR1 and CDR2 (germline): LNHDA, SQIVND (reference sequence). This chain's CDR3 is CASSLPRPEGFF. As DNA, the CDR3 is TGTGCCAGTAGTCTCCCCCGTCCGGAGGGGTTTTTT. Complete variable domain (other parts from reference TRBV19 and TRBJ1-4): DGGITQSPKYLFRKEGQNVTLSCEQNLNHDAMYWYRQDPGQGLRLIYYSQIVNDFQKGDIAEGYSVSREKKESFPLTVTSAQKNPTAFYLCASSLPRPEGFFGSGTQLSVL.

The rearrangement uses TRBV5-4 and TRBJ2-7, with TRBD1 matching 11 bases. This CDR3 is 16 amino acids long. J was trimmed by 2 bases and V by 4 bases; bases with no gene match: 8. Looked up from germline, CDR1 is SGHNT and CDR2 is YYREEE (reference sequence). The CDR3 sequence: CASSAQGQGVTYEQYF. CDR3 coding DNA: TGTGCCAGCAGCGCTCAGGGACAGGGGGTTACCTACGAGCAGTACTTC. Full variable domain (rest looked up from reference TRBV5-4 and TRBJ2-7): ETGVTQSPTHLIKTRGQQVTLRCSSQSGHNTVSWYQQALGQGPQFIFQYYREEENGRGNFPPRFSGLQFPNYSSELNVNALELDDSALYLCASSAQGQGVTYEQYFGPGTRLTVT.